This T cell receptor (beta chain) stems from a study of CD8+ T cells in alopecia areata. Treatment noted: oral pan-JAK inhibitor, 5-10 mg twice daily. The CDR3 is made up of 17 amino acids. The germline V gene encodes CDR1 SGDLS and CDR2 YYNGEE. Between the trimmed V and J ends, which lost 3 bases and 5 bases, there was a span of 23 bases. cDNA serving as the sequencing template came from extracted, reverse transcribed RNA. Sequencing was performed with immunoSEQ multiplex PCR; in TCRdb, only in-frame clones are kept and a portion is missing. The table has some 220,000 clones, more than 45% seen once.

This clonotype originated in a human donor with alopecia areata. The sequencing here drew on CD4+ T cells sorted from blood, taken at week 4, from a patient treated with tofacitinib. This rearrangement joins TRBV9 to TRBJ2-5, with a tentative D call TRBD1 (6 bases). The CDR3 here is CASSDRTGHPRGETQYF. In nucleotides, the CDR3 is TGTGCCAGCAGCGATCGCACGGGACACCCGAGAGGGGAGACCCAGTACTTC.